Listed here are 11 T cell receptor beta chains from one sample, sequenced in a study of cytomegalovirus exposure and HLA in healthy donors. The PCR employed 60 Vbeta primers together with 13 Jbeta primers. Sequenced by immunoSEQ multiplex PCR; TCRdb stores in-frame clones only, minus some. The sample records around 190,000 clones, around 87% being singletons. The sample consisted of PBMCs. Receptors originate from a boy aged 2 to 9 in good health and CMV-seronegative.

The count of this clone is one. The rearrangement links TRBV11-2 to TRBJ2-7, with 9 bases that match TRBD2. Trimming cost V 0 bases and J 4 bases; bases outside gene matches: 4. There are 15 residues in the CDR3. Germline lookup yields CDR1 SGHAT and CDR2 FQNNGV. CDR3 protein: CASSLDAGLAYEQYF. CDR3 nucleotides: TGTGCCAGCAGCTTAGATGCGGGACTAGCATACGAGCAGTACTTC.

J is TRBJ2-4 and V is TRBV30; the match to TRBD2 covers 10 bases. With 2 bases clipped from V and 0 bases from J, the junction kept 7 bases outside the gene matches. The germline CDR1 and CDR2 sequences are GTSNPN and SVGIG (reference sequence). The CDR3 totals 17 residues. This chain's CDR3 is CAWSKSSGGAAKNIQYF. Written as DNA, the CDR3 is TGTGCCTGGAGTAAATCAAGCGGGGGGGCAGCCAAAAACATTCAGTACTTC.

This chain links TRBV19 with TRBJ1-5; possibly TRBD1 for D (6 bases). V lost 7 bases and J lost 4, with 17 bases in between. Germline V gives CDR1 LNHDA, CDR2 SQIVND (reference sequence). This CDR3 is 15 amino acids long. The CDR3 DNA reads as TGTGCCAGTACCCCGGGACATCTCCTAAATCAGCCCCAGCATTTT. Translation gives CASTPGHLLNQPQHF. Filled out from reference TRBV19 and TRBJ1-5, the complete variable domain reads DGGITQSPKYLFRKEGQNVTLSCEQNLNHDAMYWYRQDPGQGLRLIYYSQIVNDFQKGDIAEGYSVSREKKESFPLTVTSAQKNPTAFYLCASTPGHLLNQPQHFGDGTRLSIL.

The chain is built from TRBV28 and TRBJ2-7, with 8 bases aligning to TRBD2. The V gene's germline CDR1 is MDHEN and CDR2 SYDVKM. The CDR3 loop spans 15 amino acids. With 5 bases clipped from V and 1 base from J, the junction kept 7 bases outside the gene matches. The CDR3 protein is CASSIGGLGSYEQYF. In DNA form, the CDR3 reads TGTGCCAGCAGTATAGGGGGACTAGGGTCCTACGAGCAGTACTTC.

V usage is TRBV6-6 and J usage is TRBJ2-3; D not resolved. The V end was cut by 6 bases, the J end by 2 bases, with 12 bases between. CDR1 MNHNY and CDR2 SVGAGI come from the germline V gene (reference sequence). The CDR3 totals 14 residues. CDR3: CASRRTSITDTQYF. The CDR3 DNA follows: TGTGCCAGCAGACGAACATCGATCACAGATACGCAGTATTTT.

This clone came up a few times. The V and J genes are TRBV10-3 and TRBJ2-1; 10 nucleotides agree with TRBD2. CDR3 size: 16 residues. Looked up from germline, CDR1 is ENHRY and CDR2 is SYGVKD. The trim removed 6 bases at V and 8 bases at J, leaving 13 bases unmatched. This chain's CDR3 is CAIRANLAGGGDEQFF. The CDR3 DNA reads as TGTGCCATCAGAGCCAATTTAGCGGGAGGAGGCGATGAGCAGTTCTTC.

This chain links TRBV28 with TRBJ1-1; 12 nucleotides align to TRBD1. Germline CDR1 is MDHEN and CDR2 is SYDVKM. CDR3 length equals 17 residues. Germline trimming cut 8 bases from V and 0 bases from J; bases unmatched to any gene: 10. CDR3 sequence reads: CASDAGTGGRMNTEAFF. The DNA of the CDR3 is TGTGCCAGCGATGCCGGGACAGGGGGCCGAATGAACACTGAAGCTTTCTTT. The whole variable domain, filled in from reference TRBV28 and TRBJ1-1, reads DVKVTQSSRYLVKRTGEKVFLECVQDMDHENMFWYRQDPGLGLRLIYFSYDVKMKEKGDIPEGYSVSREKKERFSLILESASTNQTSMYLCASDAGTGGRMNTEAFFGQGTRLTVV.

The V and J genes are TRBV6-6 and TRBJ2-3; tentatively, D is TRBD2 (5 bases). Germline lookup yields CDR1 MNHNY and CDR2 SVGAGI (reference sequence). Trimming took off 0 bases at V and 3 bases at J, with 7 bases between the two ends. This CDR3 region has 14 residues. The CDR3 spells CASSYSRATDTQYF. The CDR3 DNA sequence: TGTGCCAGCAGTTACTCGAGGGCGACAGATACGCAGTATTTT.

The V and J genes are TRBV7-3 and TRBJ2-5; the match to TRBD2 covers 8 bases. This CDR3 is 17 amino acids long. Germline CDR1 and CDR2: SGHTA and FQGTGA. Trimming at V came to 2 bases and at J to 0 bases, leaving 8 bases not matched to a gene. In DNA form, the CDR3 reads TGTGCCAGCAGCTTATTGGGGGCGGGGGGACACCAAGAGACCCAGTACTTC. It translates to CASSLLGAGGHQETQYF.

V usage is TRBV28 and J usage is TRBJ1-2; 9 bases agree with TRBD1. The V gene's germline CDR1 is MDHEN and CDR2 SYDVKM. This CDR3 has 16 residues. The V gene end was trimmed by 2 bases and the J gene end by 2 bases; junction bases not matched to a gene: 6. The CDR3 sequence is CASSLSLGTGNYGYTF. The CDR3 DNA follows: TGTGCCAGCAGTTTAAGCCTAGGGACAGGGAACTATGGCTACACCTTC.

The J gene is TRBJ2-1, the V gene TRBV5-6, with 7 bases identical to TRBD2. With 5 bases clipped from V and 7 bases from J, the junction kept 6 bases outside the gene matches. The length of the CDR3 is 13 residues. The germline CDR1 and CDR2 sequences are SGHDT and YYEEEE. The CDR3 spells CASRPAGVNEQFF. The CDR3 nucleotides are TGTGCCAGCAGGCCCGCGGGGGTGAATGAGCAGTTCTTC.